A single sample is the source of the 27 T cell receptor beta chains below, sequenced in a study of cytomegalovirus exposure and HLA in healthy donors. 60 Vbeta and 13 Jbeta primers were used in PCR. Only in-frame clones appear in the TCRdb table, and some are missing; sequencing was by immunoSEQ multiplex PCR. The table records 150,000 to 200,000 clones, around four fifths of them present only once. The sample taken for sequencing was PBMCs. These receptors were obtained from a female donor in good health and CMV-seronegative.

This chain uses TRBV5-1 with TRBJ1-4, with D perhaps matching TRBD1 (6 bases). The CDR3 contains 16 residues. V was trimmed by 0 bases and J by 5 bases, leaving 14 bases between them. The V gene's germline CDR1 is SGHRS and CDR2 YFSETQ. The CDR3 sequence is CASSLGPGELNEKLFF. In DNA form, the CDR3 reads TGCGCCAGCAGCTTGGGGCCAGGGGAGCTAAATGAAAAACTGTTTTTT.

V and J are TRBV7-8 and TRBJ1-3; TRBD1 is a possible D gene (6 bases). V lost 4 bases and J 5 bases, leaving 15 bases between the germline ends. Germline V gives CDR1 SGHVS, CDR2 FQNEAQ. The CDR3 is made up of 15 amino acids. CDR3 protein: CASSSSSTGRNTIYF. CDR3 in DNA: TGTGCCAGCAGCTCGTCTTCGACAGGAAGAAACACCATATATTTT.

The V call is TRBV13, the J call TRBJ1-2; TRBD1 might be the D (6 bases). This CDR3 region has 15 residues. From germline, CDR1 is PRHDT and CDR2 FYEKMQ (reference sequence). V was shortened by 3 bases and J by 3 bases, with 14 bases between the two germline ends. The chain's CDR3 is CASSFEGVVDYGYTF. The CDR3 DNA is TGTGCCAGCAGCTTCGAGGGGGTGGTGGACTATGGCTACACCTTC.

The CDR3 nucleotides read TGCAGCGTGACAGGTTTCTCTGGAAACACCATATATTTT. Protein product: CSVTGFSGNTIYF. The chain uses TRBV29-1 and TRBJ1-3, with D perhaps matching TRBD1 (6 bases). Between the trimmed V and J ends, which lost 6 bases and 0 bases, there was a span of 9 bases. Germline assignment: CDR1 SQVTM and CDR2 ANQGSEA. This CDR3 is 13 amino acids long.

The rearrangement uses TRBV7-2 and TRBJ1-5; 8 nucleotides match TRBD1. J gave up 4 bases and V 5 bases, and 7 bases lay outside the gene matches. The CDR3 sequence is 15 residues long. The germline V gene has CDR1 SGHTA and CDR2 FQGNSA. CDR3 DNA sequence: TGTGCCAGCAGCGCCGACAGGGGAGGGAATCAGCCCCAGCATTTT. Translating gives CASSADRGGNQPQHF.

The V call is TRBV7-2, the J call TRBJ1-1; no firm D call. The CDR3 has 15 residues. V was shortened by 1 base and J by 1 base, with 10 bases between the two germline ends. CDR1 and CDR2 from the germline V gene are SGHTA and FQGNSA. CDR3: CASSLGSRRNTEAFF. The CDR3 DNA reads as TGTGCCAGCAGCTTAGGGAGTAGGCGGAACACTGAAGCTTTCTTT.

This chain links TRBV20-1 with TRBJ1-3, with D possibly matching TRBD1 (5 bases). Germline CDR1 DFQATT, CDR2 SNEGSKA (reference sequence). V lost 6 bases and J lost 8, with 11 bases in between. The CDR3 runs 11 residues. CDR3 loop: CSASSGDTIYF. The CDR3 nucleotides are TGCAGTGCCTCATCGGGGGACACCATATATTTT.

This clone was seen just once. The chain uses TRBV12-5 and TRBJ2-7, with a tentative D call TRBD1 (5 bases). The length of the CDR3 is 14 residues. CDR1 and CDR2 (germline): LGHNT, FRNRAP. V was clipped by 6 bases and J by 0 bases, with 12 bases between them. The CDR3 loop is CASGPDTTSYEQYF. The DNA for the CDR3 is TGTGCTAGTGGCCCGGACACGACCTCCTACGAGCAGTACTTC. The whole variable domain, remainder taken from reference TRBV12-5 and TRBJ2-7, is DARVTQTPRHKVTEMGQEVTMRCQPILGHNTVFWYRQTMMQGLELLAYFRNRAPLDDSGMPKDRFSAEMPDATLATLKIQPSEPRDSAVYFCASGPDTTSYEQYFGPGTRLTVT.

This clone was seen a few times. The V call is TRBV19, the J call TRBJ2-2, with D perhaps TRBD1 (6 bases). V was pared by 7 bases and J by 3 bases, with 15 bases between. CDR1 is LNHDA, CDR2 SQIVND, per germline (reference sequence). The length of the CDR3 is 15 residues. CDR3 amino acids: CASTQSGHHTGELFF. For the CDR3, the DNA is TGTGCCAGTACTCAATCGGGACACCACACCGGGGAGCTGTTTTTT. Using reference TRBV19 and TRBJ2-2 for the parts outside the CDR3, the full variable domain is DGGITQSPKYLFRKEGQNVTLSCEQNLNHDAMYWYRQDPGQGLRLIYYSQIVNDFQKGDIAEGYSVSREKKESFPLTVTSAQKNPTAFYLCASTQSGHHTGELFFGEGSRLTVL.

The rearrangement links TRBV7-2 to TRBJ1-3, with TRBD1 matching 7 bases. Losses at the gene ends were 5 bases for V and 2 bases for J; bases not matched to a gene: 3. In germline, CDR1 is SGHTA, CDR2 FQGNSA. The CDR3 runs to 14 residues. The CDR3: CASSPDRAGNTIYF. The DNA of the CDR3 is TGTGCCAGCAGCCCAGACAGGGCTGGAAACACCATATATTTT.

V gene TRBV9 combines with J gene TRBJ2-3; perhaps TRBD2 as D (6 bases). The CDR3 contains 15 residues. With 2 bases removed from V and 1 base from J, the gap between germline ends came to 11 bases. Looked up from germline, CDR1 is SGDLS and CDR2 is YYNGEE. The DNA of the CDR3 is TGTGCCAGCAGCGTCGGGGGACCTGGCACAGATACGCAGTATTTT. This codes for CASSVGGPGTDTQYF.

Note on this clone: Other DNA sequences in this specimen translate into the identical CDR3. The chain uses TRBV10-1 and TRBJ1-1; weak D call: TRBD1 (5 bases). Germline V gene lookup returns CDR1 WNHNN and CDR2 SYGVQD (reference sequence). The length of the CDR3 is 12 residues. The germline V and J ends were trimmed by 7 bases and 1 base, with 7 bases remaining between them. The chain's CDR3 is CASKGQNTEAFF. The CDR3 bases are TGCGCCAGCAAGGGGCAGAACACTGAAGCTTTCTTT.

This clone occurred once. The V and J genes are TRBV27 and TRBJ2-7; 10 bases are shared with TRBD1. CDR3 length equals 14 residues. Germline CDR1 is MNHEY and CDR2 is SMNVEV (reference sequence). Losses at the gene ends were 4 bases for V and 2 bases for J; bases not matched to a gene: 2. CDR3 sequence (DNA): TGTGCCAGCAGTTCGGGACAGGGGCCCTACGAGCAGTACTTC. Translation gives CASSSGQGPYEQYF.

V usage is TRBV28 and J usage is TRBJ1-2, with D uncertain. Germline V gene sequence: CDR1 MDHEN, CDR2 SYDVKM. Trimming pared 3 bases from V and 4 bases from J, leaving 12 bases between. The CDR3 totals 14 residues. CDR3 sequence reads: CASSLLTEPYGYTF. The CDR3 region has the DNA TGTGCCAGCAGTTTGCTCACAGAACCCTATGGCTACACCTTC.

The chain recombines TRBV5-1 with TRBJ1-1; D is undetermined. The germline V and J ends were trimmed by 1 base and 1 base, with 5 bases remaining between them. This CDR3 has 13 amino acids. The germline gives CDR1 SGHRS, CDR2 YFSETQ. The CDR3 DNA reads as TGCGCCAGCAGCTTGCAACAGAACACTGAAGCTTTCTTT. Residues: CASSLQQNTEAFF.

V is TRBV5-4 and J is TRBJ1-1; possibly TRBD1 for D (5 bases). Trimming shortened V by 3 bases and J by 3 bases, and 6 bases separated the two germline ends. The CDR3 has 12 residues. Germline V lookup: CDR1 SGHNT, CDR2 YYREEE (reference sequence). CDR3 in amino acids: CASSWGDTEAFF. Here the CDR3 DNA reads TGTGCCAGCAGCTGGGGGGACACTGAAGCTTTCTTT.

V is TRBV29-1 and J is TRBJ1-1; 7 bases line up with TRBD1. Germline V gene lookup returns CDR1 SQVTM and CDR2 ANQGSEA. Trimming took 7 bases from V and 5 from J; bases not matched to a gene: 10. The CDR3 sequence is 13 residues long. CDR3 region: CSAAQGIGTEAFF. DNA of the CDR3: TGCAGCGCAGCACAGGGGATAGGGACTGAAGCTTTCTTT.

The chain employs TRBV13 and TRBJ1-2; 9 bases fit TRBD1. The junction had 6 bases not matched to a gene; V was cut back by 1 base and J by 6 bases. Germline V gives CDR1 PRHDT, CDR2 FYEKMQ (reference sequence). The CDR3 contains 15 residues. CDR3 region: CASSLERGQGDGYTF. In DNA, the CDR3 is TGTGCCAGCAGCTTAGAGAGGGGACAGGGCGATGGCTACACCTTC.

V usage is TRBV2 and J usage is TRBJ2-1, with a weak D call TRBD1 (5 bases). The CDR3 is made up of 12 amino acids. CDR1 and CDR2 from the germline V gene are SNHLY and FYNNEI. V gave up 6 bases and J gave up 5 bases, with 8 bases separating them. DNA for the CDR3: TGTGCCAGCAGGGGGCGGAACAATGAGCAGTTCTTC. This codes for CASRGRNNEQFF.

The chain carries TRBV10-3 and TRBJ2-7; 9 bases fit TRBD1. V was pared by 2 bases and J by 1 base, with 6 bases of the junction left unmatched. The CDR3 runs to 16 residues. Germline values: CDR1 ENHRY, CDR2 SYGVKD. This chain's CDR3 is CAISESDRGNSYEQYF. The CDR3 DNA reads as TGTGCCATCAGTGAGAGCGACAGGGGGAATTCCTACGAGCAGTACTTC.

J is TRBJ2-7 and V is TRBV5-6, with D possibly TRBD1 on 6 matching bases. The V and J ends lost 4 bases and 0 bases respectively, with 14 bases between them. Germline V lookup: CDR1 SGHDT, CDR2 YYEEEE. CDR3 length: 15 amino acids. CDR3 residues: CASSLTGFSSYEQYF. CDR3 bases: TGTGCCAGCAGCCTAACAGGGTTTAGCTCCTACGAGCAGTACTTC. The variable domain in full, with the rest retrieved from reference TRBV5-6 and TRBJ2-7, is DAGVTQSPTHLIKTRGQQVTLRCSPKSGHDTVSWYQQALGQGPQFIFQYYEEEERQRGNFPDRFSGHQFPNYSSELNVNALLLGDSALYLCASSLTGFSSYEQYFGPGTRLTVT.

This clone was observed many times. The CDR3 loop is CASSLELYNEQFF. The CDR3 DNA reads as TGTGCCAGCAGCTTGGAACTGTACAATGAGCAGTTCTTC. The chain carries TRBV5-6 and TRBJ2-1; D is uncertain. Trimming cost V 0 bases and J 4 bases, with 5 bases left between them. The CDR3 is made up of 13 amino acids. Germline V gene sequence: CDR1 SGHDT, CDR2 YYEEEE.

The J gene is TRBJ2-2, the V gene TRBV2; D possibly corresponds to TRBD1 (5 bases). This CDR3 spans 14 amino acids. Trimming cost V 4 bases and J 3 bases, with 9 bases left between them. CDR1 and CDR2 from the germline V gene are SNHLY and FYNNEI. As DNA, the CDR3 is TGTGCCAGCAGTGGAGACAGACACACCGGGGAGCTGTTTTTT. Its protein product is CASSGDRHTGELFF. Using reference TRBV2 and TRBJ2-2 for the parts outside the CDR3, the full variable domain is EPEVTQTPSHQVTQMGQEVILRCVPISNHLYFYWYRQILGQKVEFLVSFYNNEISEKSEIFDDQFSVERPDGSNFTLKIRSTKLEDSAMYFCASSGDRHTGELFFGEGSRLTVL.

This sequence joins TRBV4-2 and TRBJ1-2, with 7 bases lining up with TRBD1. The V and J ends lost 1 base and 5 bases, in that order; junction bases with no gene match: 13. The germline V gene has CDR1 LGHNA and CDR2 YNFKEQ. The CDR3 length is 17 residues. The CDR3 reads CASSQGSPGQPSYGYTF. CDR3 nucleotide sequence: TGTGCCAGCAGCCAAGGGTCTCCGGGACAGCCCTCGTATGGCTACACCTTC.

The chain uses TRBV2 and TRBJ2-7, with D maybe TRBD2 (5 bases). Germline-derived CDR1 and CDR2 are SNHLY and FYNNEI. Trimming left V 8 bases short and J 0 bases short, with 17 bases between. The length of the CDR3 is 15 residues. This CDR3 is CASRPGRRSSYEQYF. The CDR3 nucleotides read TGTGCCAGCCGCCCCGGGCGGAGGAGCTCCTACGAGCAGTACTTC.

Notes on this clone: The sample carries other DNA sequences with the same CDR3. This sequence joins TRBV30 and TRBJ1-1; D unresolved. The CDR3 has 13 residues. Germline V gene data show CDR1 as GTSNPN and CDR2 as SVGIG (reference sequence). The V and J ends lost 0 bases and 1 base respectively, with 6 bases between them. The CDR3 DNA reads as TGTGCCTGGAGTGTAGAGGGGAACACTGAAGCTTTCTTT. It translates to CAWSVEGNTEAFF.

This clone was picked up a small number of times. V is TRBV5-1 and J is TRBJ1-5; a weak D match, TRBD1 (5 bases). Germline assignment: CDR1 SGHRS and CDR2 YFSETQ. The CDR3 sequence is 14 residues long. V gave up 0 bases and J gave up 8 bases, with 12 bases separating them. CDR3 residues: CASSLGPPGKPQHF. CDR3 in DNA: TGCGCCAGCAGCTTGGGACCCCCAGGGAAGCCCCAGCATTTT.